The rows below give T cell receptor beta chains drawn from one sample of a study of blood T cell repertoires in COVID-19. TCRdb keeps only in-frame clones here, not all; method: immunoSEQ multiplex PCR. Of 200,000 to 300,000 clones listed, roughly nine tenths are singletons. Sequencing was carried out using peripheral blood. The receptors originated from a middle-aged man who had recovered from COVID-19. Each CDR3 is given with its conserved first and last residue. Fields, in order: D gene, J gene, V gene, clone size, CDR3 length, CDR3 DNA, CDR3 protein. The D gene is left open where the match is weak. The listing skips clone size in some rows; elsewhere it reads once, few, many or a size class.

NA TRBJ1-5 TRBV27 NA 17 TGTGCCAGCAGTAAGGGACGGACCGCGGGAGGAAGGCAGCCCCAGCATTTT CASSKGRTAGGRQPQHF
TRBD1 TRBJ2-1 TRBV25-1 NA 15 TGTGCCAGCAATCCGGACAGGGGGCCTTTCAATGAGCAGTTCTTC CASNPDRGPFNEQFF
TRBD1 TRBJ2-1 TRBV3-1/TRBV3-2 once 15 TGTGCCAGCAGCTTCAGGGGGCTGGGTAGGAATGAGCAGTTCTTC CASSFRGLGRNEQFF
TRBD2 TRBJ2-1 TRBV7-9 NA 14 TGTGCCAGCACGCTAGCGGGGGATGGCGATGAGCAGTTCTTC CASTLAGDGDEQFF
NA TRBJ1-1 TRBV10-2 NA 12 TGCGCCAGCGCCCAGGGGTCCACTGAAGCTTTCTTT CASAQGSTEAFF
TRBD1 TRBJ2-7 TRBV7-9 NA 14 TGTGCCAGCAGCTTCCGGGACAGGTCCTACGAGCAGTACTTC CASSFRDRSYEQYF
NA TRBJ2-3 TRBV7-8 NA 14 TGTGCCAGCAGCTTAGATTGGCTTGCAGATACGCAGTATTTT CASSLDWLADTQYF
NA TRBJ2-7 TRBV5-4 few 14 TGTGCCAGCAGCTTAGGGGGTGGCCCCTACGAGCAGTACTTC CASSLGGGPYEQYF
NA TRBJ1-1 TRBV2 NA 13 TGTGCCAGCAGTTGGGCCGGGAACACTGAAGCTTTCTTT CASSWAGNTEAFF
TRBD2 TRBJ2-5 TRBV19 once 16 TGTGCCAGTAGTATAAGGTGGCGGGGGGATCAAGAGACCCAGTACTTC CASSIRWRGDQETQYF
NA TRBJ2-2 TRBV9 NA 14 TGTGCCAGCAGCCTCCAGAGCGGCACCGGGGAGCTGTTTTTT CASSLQSGTGELFF
NA TRBJ1-2 TRBV6-5 NA 13 TGTGCCAGCAGTTACAACAGGGAGGGTGGCTACACCTTC CASSYNREGGYTF
NA TRBJ1-5 TRBV5-6 NA 15 TGTGCCAGCAGCTTGGCTGGGGGGGGCAATCAGCCCCAGCATTTT CASSLAGGGNQPQHF
NA TRBJ2-5 TRBV9 NA 11 TGTGCCAGCAGCGGACCGGGGACCCAGTACTTC CASSGPGTQYF
TRBD1 TRBJ1-6 TRBV6-2/TRBV6-3 NA 17 TGTGCCAGCAGTTCCAGAGGAAAGGGGGCTGCGGATTCACCCCTCCACTTT CASSSRGKGAADSPLHF
NA TRBJ2-2 TRBV9 NA 14 TGTGCCAGCAGCGTAGGCGGGAACACCGGGGAGCTGTTTTTT CASSVGGNTGELFF
NA TRBJ1-2 TRBV4-3 NA 13 TGCGCCAGCAGCCAGGGACTCCCGGGGGGCTACACCTTC CASSQGLPGGYTF
NA TRBJ2-7 TRBV21-1 NA 17 TGTGCCAGCAGCATAGGAGCCTTCACGAACACTAGCGGGGAGCAGTACTTC CASSIGAFTNTSGEQYF
NA TRBJ1-1 TRBV20-1 NA 11 TGCAGTGCCCACCAGGGTCGGGAAGCTTTCTTT CSAHQGREAFF
NA TRBJ2-1 TRBV9 few 12 TGTGCCAGCAGCGTAGCTTTGAATGAGCAGTTCTTC CASSVALNEQFF
TRBD2 TRBJ2-7 TRBV27 NA 16 TGTGCCAGCAGTCCGTCAGCGGGAGGGGCCTCCTACGAGCAGTACTTC CASSPSAGGASYEQYF
TRBD1 TRBJ2-1 TRBV19 NA 15 TGTGCCAGTAGTATACGGACAGGGTCCCACAATGAGCAGTTCTTC CASSIRTGSHNEQFF
NA TRBJ1-2 TRBV9 NA 15 TGTGCCAGCAGCGTACGTTCGGGAGAGAGCTATGGCTACACCTTC CASSVRSGESYGYTF
NA TRBJ2-5 TRBV7-6 NA 15 TGTGCCAGCAGCTTCCGCAGTAGGGGACTAGAGACCCAGTACTTC CASSFRSRGLETQYF
NA TRBJ2-1 TRBV27 NA 11 TGTGCCAGCACCCGGGACAATGAGCAGTTCTTC CASTRDNEQFF
NA TRBJ1-2 TRBV3-1/TRBV3-2 NA 14 TGTGCCAGCAGCCAAGATACGGCGTTCAGGGACTACACCTTC CASSQDTAFRDYTF
TRBD1 TRBJ2-7 TRBV19 NA 15 TGTGCCAGTTGCCCCGGGGACAGGGTGTCTCGTGAGCAGTACTTC CASCPGDRVSREQYF
TRBD2 TRBJ2-5 TRBV11-2 NA 17 TGTGCCAGCAGCTTTGGGACTAGCGGGGCAGTGGGAGAGACCCAGTACTTC CASSFGTSGAVGETQYF
TRBD2 TRBJ2-3 TRBV9 NA 16 TGTGCCAGCAGCCCGGGACTAGCGGGTCACACAGATACGCAGTATTTT CASSPGLAGHTDTQYF
TRBD2 TRBJ2-2 TRBV7-8 once 17 TGTGCCAGCAGGAGAACTGGCGGGGGGGGCCTCACCGGGGAGCTGTTTTTT CASRRTGGGGLTGELFF
TRBD2 TRBJ2-7 TRBV5-1 NA 15 TGCGCCAGCGCACCGAGCGGGAGATCATTCTACGAGCAGTACTTC CASAPSGRSFYEQYF
NA TRBJ2-1 TRBV7-2 few 12 TGTGCCAGCAGCGCAACTACCATTAAGCAGTTCTTC CASSATTIKQFF
TRBD1 TRBJ1-4 TRBV2 NA 16 TGTGCCAGCAGCCCTCCGAAGGGGGCGGTTAATGAAAAACTGTTTTTT CASSPPKGAVNEKLFF
TRBD2 TRBJ2-3 TRBV7-7 NA 15 TGTGCCAGCAGCCGAGGCCCAGCGGGACCAGATACGCAGTATTTT CASSRGPAGPDTQYF
TRBD2 TRBJ2-2 TRBV4-3 NA 16 TGCGCCAGCAGCCAGTCTAGCGGGATTAGTCGGGGGGAGCTGTTTTTT CASSQSSGISRGELFF
TRBD1 TRBJ2-3 TRBV10-3 NA 16 TGTGCCATCAGTGCAATACAGGGGGGAGATGCAGATACGCAGTATTTT CAISAIQGGDADTQYF
NA TRBJ2-1 TRBV27 NA 16 TGTGCCAGCAGTTTCAAGGATTCAGGTTTCTACAATGAGCAGTTCTTC CASSFKDSGFYNEQFF
TRBD1 TRBJ1-1 TRBV5-6 NA 13 TGTGCCAGCAGAATACAGGGGTATCCTGAAGCTTTCTTT CASRIQGYPEAFF
NA TRBJ1-5 TRBV2 NA 15 TGTGCCAGCAGTATCACCGGGACACAAAATCAGCCCCAGCATTTT CASSITGTQNQPQHF
NA TRBJ1-5 TRBV28 NA 15 TGTGCCAACAGCCCCTGGGAGGGGCAGAATCAGCCCCAGCATTTT CANSPWEGQNQPQHF
TRBD2 TRBJ2-5 TRBV10-2 NA 16 TGCGCCAGCAGTGAGCCCTGGGCGGGAGAAGGGGTGACCCAGTACTTC CASSEPWAGEGVTQYF
TRBD1 TRBJ2-7 TRBV11-2 NA 15 TGTGCCAGCAGCTTCCACGACAGGGTTGGGCCCAAGCAGTACTTC CASSFHDRVGPKQYF
TRBD2 TRBJ2-3 TRBV5-6 NA 16 TGTGCCAGCAGGTTACTAGCGGGGGGTTGGACAGATACGCAGTATTTT CASRLLAGGWTDTQYF
NA TRBJ2-3 TRBV15 NA 18 TGTGCCACCAGCAGAACTATCCGGGGACCCCGGGGGACAGATACGCAGTATTTT CATSRTIRGPRGTDTQYF